This T cell receptor (beta chain) was found in a study of cytomegalovirus exposure and HLA in healthy donors. PCR was performed using 60 Vbeta and 13 Jbeta primers. Profiling relied on immunoSEQ multiplex PCR, and the TCRdb table lists in-frame clones only, not all of them. The repertoire holds under 200,000 clones, with approximately 81% as singletons. The CDR3 consists of 14 residues. V lost 8 bases and J 4 bases, leaving 12 bases between the germline ends. Germline loops: CDR1 SNHLY, CDR2 FYNNEI. Sequenced input: PBMCs. V and J are TRBV2 and TRBJ2-6; no reliable D call. This TCR was sampled from a woman aged 18-35 years in good health and CMV-seropositive. CDR3 in amino acids: CASYPGSGANVLTF. CDR3 nucleotides: TGTGCCAGCTATCCAGGCTCCGGGGCCAACGTCCTGACTTTC.